The 19 T cell receptor beta chains reported below all come from one sample, sequenced in a study of spatial heterogeneity in lung cancer. Regarding time point: sample taken at primary tumor resection. No cell sorting; template was whole RNA from tumor, lung tissue or PBMC. Each CDR3 protein is one row after TCRdb ran MiXCR on the 5' RACE reads. The sample has about 20,000 distinct CDR3 sequences; around 20% are singletons. The specimen was PBMCs, collected at surgery. These receptors were collected from a male donor with early-stage non-small cell lung cancer.

The chain joins TRBV14 to TRBJ2-5, with D unclear. In germline, CDR1 is SGHDN, CDR2 FVKESK. The CDR3 runs to 13 residues. V gave up 0 bases and J gave up 7 bases, with 9 bases separating them. The CDR3, as DNA: TGTGCCAGCAGCCAAGAGCTTCCGGGGACCCAGTACTTC. Its translation: CASSQELPGTQYF.

At least ten counts were recorded for this clonotype. This chain uses TRBV7-9 with TRBJ2-1; tentatively, D is TRBD1 (6 bases). Trimming took 8 bases from V and 6 from J, leaving 14 bases between them. Germline V gene sequence: CDR1 SEHNR, CDR2 FQNEAQ (reference sequence). The CDR3 spans 13 residues. The CDR3 is CASWRQEVNEQFF. In DNA, the CDR3 is TGTGCCAGCTGGCGACAGGAGGTCAATGAGCAGTTCTTC.

In this sample, this clonotype turned up many times. V gene TRBV5-1 combines with J gene TRBJ1-4, with a possible D match to TRBD1 (5 bases). Looked up from germline, CDR1 is SGHRS and CDR2 is YFSETQ. Trimming left V 0 bases short and J 11 bases short, with 11 bases between. The CDR3 has 13 amino acids. The CDR3 reads CASSLDSAGKLFF. CDR3 DNA sequence: TGCGCCAGCAGCTTGGATAGTGCAGGGAAACTGTTTTTT.

This clonotype is categorized as medium-sized. The chain recombines TRBV19 with TRBJ1-5; D remains unclear. Germline V gene lookup returns CDR1 LNHDA and CDR2 SQIVND (reference sequence). CDR3 length equals 13 residues. Trimming removed 4 bases at V and 7 bases at J, with 11 bases between. The DNA of the CDR3 is TGTGCCAGTAGTAATGGACCGGGGCAGCCCCAGCATTTT. This encodes CASSNGPGQPQHF.

In this sample, this clonotype turned up a few times. This chain connects TRBV5-1 to TRBJ2-1, with D possibly matching TRBD2 (6 bases). Germline assignment: CDR1 SGHRS and CDR2 YFSETQ. The ends were cut back, 2 bases at V and 6 bases at J, with 12 bases in the middle. CDR3 length: 14 residues. The CDR3 spells CASSLRRGGNEQFF. The CDR3 DNA sequence: TGCGCCAGCAGCTTACGACGGGGAGGCAATGAGCAGTTCTTC.

This clonotype occurred many times. The V gene is TRBV3-1, the J gene TRBJ2-7, with TRBD1 as a possible D gene (6 bases). The length of the CDR3 is 14 residues. From germline, CDR1 is LGHDT and CDR2 YNNKEL (reference sequence). Trimming shortened V by 3 bases and J by 3 bases, and 12 bases separated the two germline ends. The CDR3, as DNA: TGTGCCAGCAGCCATTTACAGGGCGTCTACGAGCAGTACTTC. This sequence encodes CASSHLQGVYEQYF.

The chain joins TRBV6-1 to TRBJ1-3; D is perhaps TRBD1 (5 bases). In germline, CDR1 is MNHNS, CDR2 SASEGT. This CDR3 is 17 amino acids long. Trimming stripped 7 bases from V and 3 bases from J, with 22 bases between. The CDR3 nucleotides read TGTGCCAGCACCCCGCGTCGGGCAGGGTTTTTTGGAAACACCATATATTTT. Translated: CASTPRRAGFFGNTIYF.

By its share, this clonotype is medium-sized. V and J are TRBV3-1 and TRBJ1-6; TRBD1 might be the D (5 bases). This CDR3 has 14 amino acids. Trimming removed 4 bases at V and 8 bases at J, with 12 bases between. Germline V CDR1 and CDR2: LGHDT, YNNKEL (reference sequence). The CDR3 DNA is TGTGCCAGCAGCCGGGACTTAGTGGATTCACCCCTCCACTTT. Protein product: CASSRDLVDSPLHF.

This clonotype showed up many times. The chain has TRBV19 and TRBJ1-2; 8 positions match TRBD1. The CDR3 runs to 15 residues. CDR1 and CDR2 (germline): LNHDA, SQIVND (reference sequence). Trimming cost V 1 base and J 6 bases; bases outside gene matches: 7. The CDR3 DNA reads TGTGCCAGTAGTATAGGCCCCGGACAGGGCAATGGCTACACCTTC. Translation gives CASSIGPGQGNGYTF. Complete variable domain (other parts from reference TRBV19 and TRBJ1-2): DGGITQSPKYLFRKEGQNVTLSCEQNLNHDAMYWYRQDPGQGLRLIYYSQIVNDFQKGDIAEGYSVSREKKESFPLTVTSAQKNPTAFYLCASSIGPGQGNGYTFGSGTRLTVV.

This clonotype was recorded at least ten times. V and J are TRBV27 and TRBJ1-1, with D uncertain. The CDR3 consists of 13 residues. Germline CDR1 MNHEY, CDR2 SMNVEV (reference sequence). Trimming stripped 2 bases from V and 3 bases from J, with 7 bases between. CDR3 bases: TGTGCCAGCAGTTTAGTAGGGTACACTGAAGCTTTCTTT. This translates into CASSLVGYTEAFF.

There are a few counts of this clonotype. The chain recombines TRBV7-9 with TRBJ1-1, with unresolved D. Germline assignment: CDR1 SEHNR and CDR2 FQNEAQ (reference sequence). There are 14 residues in the CDR3. V lost 5 bases and J 6 bases, leaving 16 bases between the germline ends. Here the CDR3 reads CASSAFGLDPEAFF. The CDR3 DNA is TGTGCCAGCAGCGCTTTTGGGCTAGACCCTGAAGCTTTCTTT.

The chain carries TRBV20-1 and TRBJ1-2; maybe TRBD1 (6 bases). V was clipped by 1 base and J by 0 bases, with 12 bases between them. Germline CDR1 DFQATT, CDR2 SNEGSKA (reference sequence). The CDR3 runs to 15 residues. CDR3 nucleotides: TGCAGTGCTAGAGTTCTAGGGGGAGCTAACTATGGCTACACCTTC. Protein product: CSARVLGGANYGYTF.

The chain uses TRBV11-1 and TRBJ1-6, with 10 positions matching TRBD1. Trimming took 5 bases from V and 8 from J; bases not matched to a gene: 9. This CDR3 is 16 amino acids long. Germline V gene lookup returns CDR1 SGHAT and CDR2 FQDESV (reference sequence). CDR3 in amino acids: CASSLRPGTGDSPLHF. Written as DNA, the CDR3 is TGTGCCAGCAGCCTCAGACCCGGGACAGGGGATTCACCCCTCCACTTT.

This clonotype was counted only a few times. The CDR3 DNA sequence: TGTGCCAGCTCAGGACAGGTGCCACCCTCCTACGAGCAGTACTTC. Protein: CASSGQVPPSYEQYF. The V and J genes are TRBV18 and TRBJ2-7; TRBD1 matches at 7 bases. The CDR3 contains 15 residues. Germline trimming cut 5 bases from V and 0 bases from J; bases unmatched to any gene: 7. CDR1 is KGHSH and CDR2 is LQKENI in the germline V gene.

This clonotype came up many times. The chain employs TRBV11-2 and TRBJ2-7, with TRBD1 matching over 8 bases. The CDR3 runs 17 residues. Germline CDR1 SGHAT, CDR2 FQNNGV. The V segment lost 5 bases and the J segment 2 bases; nucleotides outside the gene matches: 14. Here the CDR3 DNA reads TGTGCCAGCAGCCCGATCAGTGGGACAGGACAGACCTACGAGCAGTACTTC. Translating it yields CASSPISGTGQTYEQYF.

This clonotype is deemed medium-sized. The chain joins TRBV2 to TRBJ1-4, with D tentatively TRBD1 (5 bases). Trimming removed 4 bases from V and 5 bases from J, with 8 bases in between. The germline CDR1 and CDR2 sequences are SNHLY and FYNNEI. The length of the CDR3 is 13 residues. The CDR3 DNA sequence: TGTGCCAGCAGTGGAACAGGAAATGAAAAACTGTTTTTT. Translating gives CASSGTGNEKLFF.

This chain uses TRBV20-1 with TRBJ2-7, with D uncertain. Trimming took 7 bases from V and 2 from J, leaving 12 bases between them. Germline CDR1 reads DFQATT; CDR2 reads SNEGSKA (reference sequence). This CDR3 is built from 12 residues. For the CDR3, the DNA is TGCAGTGTTGGGCCCACCGCCTACGAGCAGTACTTC. This gives the protein CSVGPTAYEQYF.

Relative to its sample, this clonotype is large. This sequence joins TRBV6-5 and TRBJ1-1, with D possibly being TRBD1 (6 bases). CDR1 is MNHEY, CDR2 SVGAGI, per germline. The V end was cut by 8 bases, the J end by 4 bases, with 14 bases between. The CDR3 runs to 13 residues. The CDR3 here is CASCKQGSTEAFF. Here the CDR3 DNA reads TGTGCCAGCTGCAAACAGGGAAGCACTGAAGCTTTCTTT.

CDR3 coding DNA: TGTGCCAGCAGCTTAGGGGCGGAGGGGTCCACAGATACGCAGTATTTT. Its translation: CASSLGAEGSTDTQYF. The chain joins TRBV7-9 to TRBJ2-3, with D possibly matching TRBD2 (6 bases). CDR3 length equals 16 residues. Germline V gene data show CDR1 as SEHNR and CDR2 as FQNEAQ (reference sequence). Trimming stripped 1 base from V and 2 bases from J, with 13 bases between.